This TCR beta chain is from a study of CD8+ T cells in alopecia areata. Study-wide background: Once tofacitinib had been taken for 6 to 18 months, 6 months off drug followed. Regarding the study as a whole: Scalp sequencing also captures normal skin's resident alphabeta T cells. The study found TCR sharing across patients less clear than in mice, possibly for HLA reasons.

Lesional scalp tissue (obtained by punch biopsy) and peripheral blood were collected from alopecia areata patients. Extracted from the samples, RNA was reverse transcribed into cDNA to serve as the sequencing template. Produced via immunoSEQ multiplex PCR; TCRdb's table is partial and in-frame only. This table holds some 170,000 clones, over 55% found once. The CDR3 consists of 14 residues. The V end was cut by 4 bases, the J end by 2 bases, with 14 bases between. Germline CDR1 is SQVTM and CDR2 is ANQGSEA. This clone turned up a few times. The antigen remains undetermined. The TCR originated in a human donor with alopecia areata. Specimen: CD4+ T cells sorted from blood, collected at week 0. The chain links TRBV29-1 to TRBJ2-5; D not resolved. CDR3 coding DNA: TGCAGCGTTGGCCAAATAGTGGGGCAAGAGACCCAGTACTTC. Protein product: CSVGQIVGQETQYF.